This T cell receptor beta chain was obtained from a study of T cell responses to AZD1222 COVID-19 vaccine. Findings and caveats of the study: Donors skewed white British and female; clonal diversity was possibly underestimated. The repertoires were collected only after the peak T cell response.

TCRdb's table, derived via immunoSEQ multiplex PCR, lists solely in-frame clones and lacks some. The table shows 120,000 or so clones, with approximately 91% occurring only once. Germline assignment: CDR1 LGHDT and CDR2 YNNKEL (reference sequence). This CDR3 is built from 12 residues. The trim removed 3 bases at V and 11 bases at J, leaving 3 bases unmatched. This clone was counted only a few times. What it binds is not known. Sequenced here: peripheral blood, sampled on day 0 of AZD1222 vaccination. This clonotype originated in an adult in good health. J is TRBJ1-4 and V is TRBV3-1 (or the pseudogene TRBV3-2), with 7 bases aligning to TRBD1. The CDR3 protein is CASSQTGLKLFF. The CDR3 DNA is TGTGCCAGCAGCCAGACAGGGTTGAAACTGTTTTTT.